Here is one TCR beta chain with its context. The data stem from a study of blood T cell repertoires in COVID-19. About the research overall: T cells, B-cell-depleted T cells, or PBMCs supplied cDNA or gDNA.

In the original processing: Reference gene primer amplification yielded estimated nucleated cell counts. Generated by immunoSEQ multiplex PCR, the TCRdb table keeps only in-frame clones and is missing some. V, J and clone size were drawn from that table, and D and trimming were deduced from the DNA. This sample yields about 480,000 clones, of which about nine tenths are seen a single time; more than 7.5% belongs to the top ten. Trimming took 4 bases from V and 2 from J, leaving 9 bases between them. CDR3 length: 12 amino acids. Germline-derived CDR1 and CDR2 are SQVTM and ANQGSEA. Sequences were obtained from PBMCs or T cells enriched from blood (not recorded which). The receptor's source is a woman aged 55 to 70 who had recovered from COVID-19. The chain employs TRBV29-1 and TRBJ2-7; D might be TRBD1 (6 bases). The CDR3 reads CSVASGAYEQYF. CDR3 bases: TGCAGCGTTGCGTCAGGGGCCTACGAGCAGTACTTC.